The following is a T cell receptor (beta chain) sequence with its context. The data stem from a study of blood T cell repertoires in COVID-19. Looking at the study overall: COVID-19 samples from acute and convalescent phases originated in the United States, Italy and Spain. T cells, B-cell-depleted T cells, or PBMCs provided the cDNA or gDNA that served as material.

Germline trimming cut 0 bases from V and 0 bases from J; bases unmatched to any gene: 2. The germline CDR1 and CDR2 sequences are MGHDK and SYGVNS. This CDR3 comprises 16 residues. Authors' processing steps: How many nucleated cells were present was estimated from reference gene primer amplification. Libraries were prepared by immunoSEQ multiplex PCR; TCRdb keeps only in-frame clonotypes and omits some of them. That table supplies the V and J calls and clone size; D and trimming were determined from the DNA. This repertoire shows more than 20,000 clones, roughly 87% found once; its top ten account for more than 20%.

This TCR was sampled from a human donor with active COVID-19. The donor label of this sample is uncertain. Sequenced: peripheral blood. This rearrangement joins TRBV25-1 to TRBJ2-3; TRBD2 matches at 8 bases. The CDR3, as DNA: TGTGCCAGCAGTGAATATACTAGCGGAAGCACAGATACGCAGTATTTT. Translating gives CASSEYTSGSTDTQYF.